The 27 T cell receptor beta chains presented below share a single source sample, sequenced in a study of T cells in localized non-small cell lung cancer. The protocol was immunoSEQ multiplex PCR, while the TCRdb copy is restricted to in-frame clones and leaves out a portion. The data contain 65,000 or so clones, roughly 80% of them singletons. This material consisted of PBMCs, taken before any cancer treatment. The receptors were sampled from a man aged 40-75 years with stage II lung adenocarcinoma.

This clone came up once. J is TRBJ2-7 and V is TRBV6-6; TRBD2 aligns across 9 bases. Germline CDR1 is MNHNY and CDR2 is SVGAGI (reference sequence). The V and J ends lost 6 bases and 5 bases, in that order; junction bases with no gene match: 8. The CDR3 has 14 residues. This chain's CDR3 is CASSLSGSRDEQYF. The CDR3 region has the DNA TGTGCCAGCAGCCTTAGCGGGAGTAGGGACGAGCAGTACTTC.

The chain joins TRBV5-6 to TRBJ1-1, with 9 bases that match TRBD1. The germline CDR1 and CDR2 sequences are SGHDT and YYEEEE. Trimming at V came to 0 bases and at J to 3 bases, leaving 6 bases not matched to a gene. This CDR3 has 16 residues. CDR3 residues: CASSLAGTGWDTEAFF. CDR3 DNA: TGTGCCAGCAGCTTGGCCGGGACAGGGTGGGACACTGAAGCTTTCTTT.

V usage is TRBV4-2 and J usage is TRBJ2-7; unclear D gene. The CDR3 covers 15 residues. Trimming took 0 bases from V and 2 from J, leaving 11 bases between them. CDR1 is LGHNA, CDR2 YNFKEQ, per germline. The CDR3 protein is CASSQDWEGTYEQYF. The CDR3 DNA reads TGTGCCAGCAGCCAAGACTGGGAAGGAACCTACGAGCAGTACTTC.

In its sample, this clone was seen once. This rearrangement joins TRBV10-3 to TRBJ2-1; 11 bases line up with TRBD2. This CDR3 region has 15 residues. Germline CDR1 ENHRY, CDR2 SYGVKD. V shed 8 bases and J 8 bases; nucleotides not matched to a gene: 11. The CDR3 reads CAIWSGSGRADEQFF. The CDR3, as DNA: TGTGCCATCTGGTCCGGTAGCGGGAGGGCCGATGAGCAGTTCTTC.

The rearrangement uses TRBV11-3 and TRBJ2-7; 9 nucleotides align to TRBD1. Germline values: CDR1 SGHNT, CDR2 YENEEA. This CDR3 is 13 amino acids long. With 5 bases clipped from V and 5 bases from J, the junction kept 4 bases outside the gene matches. The chain's CDR3 is CASSRDRENEQYF. DNA of the CDR3: TGTGCCAGCAGCCGGGACAGGGAAAACGAGCAGTACTTC.

This clone showed up just a few times. The chain has TRBV2 and TRBJ2-2; unclear D gene. The CDR3 runs 15 residues. Germline values: CDR1 SNHLY, CDR2 FYNNEI. With 0 bases removed from V and 7 bases from J, the gap between germline ends came to 12 bases. For the CDR3, the DNA is TGTGCCAGCAGTGAAGCGCGTCAAGTCGGCGGGGAGCTGTTTTTT. It yields the protein CASSEARQVGGELFF.

The chain carries TRBV18 and TRBJ2-7; weak D call: TRBD1 (6 bases). CDR1 is KGHSH and CDR2 is LQKENI in the germline V gene. This CDR3 contains 15 residues. V was pared by 1 base and J by 1 base, with 11 bases between. In DNA form, the CDR3 reads TGTGCCAGCTCACCACTTGGGACATTTTCCTACGAGCAGTACTTC. Encoded protein: CASSPLGTFSYEQYF.

The chain couples TRBV5-5 to TRBJ2-7, with D unclear. Trimming took 2 bases from V and 7 from J, leaving 16 bases between them. The CDR3 consists of 14 residues. Germline assignment: CDR1 SGHKS and CDR2 YYEKEE (reference sequence). This chain's CDR3 is CASSLTSGPREQYF. CDR3 nucleotide sequence: TGTGCCAGCAGCTTAACCTCTGGGCCAAGAGAGCAGTACTTC.

The CDR3 DNA sequence: TGTGCCAGTAGTATAGGCATGATCGTCGGGGAGACCCAGTACTTC. Amino acid sequence: CASSIGMIVGETQYF. This chain connects TRBV19 to TRBJ2-5; D remains unclear. This CDR3 spans 15 amino acids. Germline V gene sequence: CDR1 LNHDA, CDR2 SQIVND (reference sequence). V was cut by 1 base and J by 5 bases, with 14 bases left in between.

The chain has TRBV7-2 and TRBJ1-4; TRBD1 agrees at 11 bases. This CDR3 is built from 15 residues. The germline V gene has CDR1 SGHTA and CDR2 FQGNSA. V shed 5 bases, J shed 7 bases, and the junction held 6 bases outside the gene matches. CDR3 in DNA: TGTGCCAGCAGCACCTGGACAGGGGGCAGTGAAAAACTGTTTTTT. It specifies CASSTWTGGSEKLFF.

The chain uses TRBV6-1 and TRBJ2-3, with D perhaps matching TRBD2 (6 bases). Germline V gene sequence: CDR1 MNHNS, CDR2 SASEGT. The CDR3 runs to 16 residues. V was pared by 1 base and J by 1 base, with 12 bases between. Written as DNA, the CDR3 is TGTGCCAGCAGTGAAGGGAGGGGTTTGGGCACAGATACGCAGTATTTT. This sequence encodes CASSEGRGLGTDTQYF.

In this sample, this clone turned up a few times. The rearrangement joins TRBV11-2 to TRBJ2-7; D not certain. Trimming cost V 0 bases and J 11 bases, with 14 bases left between them. CDR3 length: 13 amino acids. The V gene's germline CDR1 is SGHAT and CDR2 FQNNGV. Written as DNA, the CDR3 is TGTGCCAGCAGCTTAGAGCCGGGCTCCCTGGAGTACTTC. Its translation is CASSLEPGSLEYF. Full variable domain (missing parts from reference TRBV11-2 and TRBJ2-7): EAGVAQSPRYKIIEKRQSVAFWCNPISGHATLYWYQQILGQGPKLLIQFQNNGVVDDSQLPKDRFSAERLKGVDSTLKIQPAKLEDSAVYLCASSLEPGSLEYFGPGTRLTVT.

The rearrangement links TRBV30 to TRBJ2-6, with D maybe TRBD2 (5 bases). Germline CDR1 is GTSNPN and CDR2 is SVGIG (reference sequence). The V gene lost 0 bases and the J gene lost 3 bases, with 9 bases spanning the gap. CDR3 length equals 15 residues. The CDR3 nucleotides read TGTGCCTGGAGTGTACGAGGGAGTGGGGCCAACGTCCTGACTTTC. Translating it yields CAWSVRGSGANVLTF.

The CDR3 reads CASSRGQGMSNYGYTF. In DNA, the CDR3 is TGTGCCAGCAGCCGGGGACAGGGGATGTCGAACTATGGCTACACCTTC. The J gene is TRBJ1-2, the V gene TRBV5-4; 10 bases agree with TRBD1. This CDR3 has 16 residues. The V gene's germline CDR1 is SGHNT and CDR2 YYREEE (reference sequence). Trimming removed 4 bases from V and 2 bases from J; junction bases left unmatched: 8.

The genes are TRBV19 and TRBJ1-4, with D possibly TRBD1 on 5 matching bases. This CDR3 comprises 16 residues. Trimming pared 5 bases from V and 0 bases from J, leaving 13 bases between. CDR1 is LNHDA, CDR2 SQIVND, per germline (reference sequence). This CDR3 is CASSDLGGATNEKLFF. The CDR3, as DNA: TGTGCCAGTAGTGACTTGGGGGGAGCAACTAATGAAAAACTGTTTTTT.

This chain uses TRBV29-1 with TRBJ1-1, with a possible D match to TRBD1 (5 bases). The CDR3 has 16 residues. Germline CDR1 reads SQVTM; CDR2 reads ANQGSEA. Trimming removed 5 bases at V and 4 bases at J, with 23 bases between. The chain's CDR3 is CSVRRGPPTTGTEAFF. As DNA, the CDR3 is TGCAGCGTTAGGAGGGGACCCCCCACAACGGGCACTGAAGCTTTCTTT.

The CDR3 is CASSGYSPMNTEAFF. DNA for the CDR3: TGTGCCAGCAGTGGGTACAGCCCTATGAACACTGAAGCTTTCTTT. The chain links TRBV25-1 to TRBJ1-1; D not resolved. CDR1 is MGHDK and CDR2 is SYGVNS in the germline V gene. Trimming shortened V by 4 bases and J by 0 bases, and 12 bases separated the two germline ends. There are 15 residues in the CDR3.

The CDR3 region is CASSDDRFTDTQYF. CDR3 DNA: TGTGCCAGCAGCGACGACAGGTTCACAGATACGCAGTATTTT. The chain recombines TRBV9 with TRBJ2-3; maybe TRBD1 (6 bases). This CDR3 comprises 14 residues. V was cut by 3 bases and J by 2 bases, with 10 bases left in between. Germline assignment: CDR1 SGDLS and CDR2 YYNGEE.

The V call is TRBV4-1, the J call TRBJ2-7; D not certain. Germline loops: CDR1 MGHRA, CDR2 YSYEKL. The germline V and J ends were trimmed by 2 bases and 3 bases, with 5 bases remaining between them. The CDR3 covers 12 residues. The DNA for the CDR3 is TGCGCCAGCAGCCAAAACCTCTACGAGCAGTACTTC. Translating it yields CASSQNLYEQYF.

The chain is built from TRBV19 and TRBJ2-7, with 8 bases identical to TRBD1. V lost 5 bases and J lost 2; bases outside the gene matches: 8. From germline, CDR1 is LNHDA and CDR2 SQIVND (reference sequence). The CDR3 has 15 residues. The CDR3 loop is CASSASGTGPYEQYF. The DNA of the CDR3 is TGTGCCAGTAGTGCCTCCGGGACAGGCCCCTACGAGCAGTACTTC.

This clone was found once. V usage is TRBV7-9 and J usage is TRBJ2-7; maybe TRBD1 (5 bases). Germline CDR1 and CDR2: SEHNR and FQNEAQ (reference sequence). The CDR3 covers 14 residues. Deletions cut 1 base from V and 2 bases from J, with 9 bases between. The CDR3 spells CASSLGGLPYEQYF. DNA for the CDR3: TGTGCCAGCAGCTTAGGGGGCCTCCCCTACGAGCAGTACTTC.

The chain is built from TRBV6-1 and TRBJ1-2, with 7 positions matching TRBD1. Germline V lookup: CDR1 MNHNS, CDR2 SASEGT. Losses at the gene ends were 7 bases for V and 6 bases for J; bases not matched to a gene: 8. This CDR3 contains 13 residues. CDR3 in DNA: TGTGCCAGCATGCGACAGGGAGGCGATGGCTACACCTTC. As protein: CASMRQGGDGYTF.

The gene calls are TRBV6-5 and TRBJ1-2; the match to TRBD1 covers 7 bases. The CDR3 extends over 14 amino acids. The J segment lost 6 bases and the V segment lost 4 bases, leaving 8 bases of the junction unmatched. The V gene's germline CDR1 is MNHEY and CDR2 SVGAGI. The CDR3 region is CASSSQTGVNGYTF. The CDR3, as DNA: TGTGCCAGCAGTTCCCAAACAGGGGTAAATGGCTACACCTTC.

In its sample, this clone was seen a few times. The V and J genes are TRBV5-1 and TRBJ2-2; 13 bases align to TRBD2. V shed 4 bases, J shed 6 bases, and the junction held 3 bases outside the gene matches. The CDR3 runs 15 residues. The germline CDR1 and CDR2 sequences are SGHRS and YFSETQ. CDR3 loop: CASSETSGRPGELFF. For the CDR3, the DNA is TGCGCCAGCAGCGAGACTAGCGGGAGGCCCGGGGAGCTGTTTTTT.

The V call is TRBV7-9, the J call TRBJ2-1, with a possible D match to TRBD2 (6 bases). Per germline, CDR1 SEHNR and CDR2 FQNEAQ (reference sequence). The germline V and J ends were trimmed by 5 bases and 0 bases, with 14 bases remaining between them. This CDR3 is 16 amino acids long. The CDR3 DNA is TGTGCCAGCAGCCTGGTAGCGGTGAGCTCCTACAATGAGCAGTTCTTC. It codes for CASSLVAVSSYNEQFF.

The V call is TRBV29-1, the J call TRBJ2-7, with TRBD2 identical over 12 bases. CDR3 size: 13 residues. The ends lost 6 bases at V and 5 bases at J; junction bases unmatched: 5. The germline gives CDR1 SQVTM, CDR2 ANQGSEA. The CDR3 reads CSVSGLAGHEQYF. The CDR3, as DNA: TGCAGCGTATCAGGACTAGCGGGACACGAGCAGTACTTC.

The V and J genes are TRBV7-9 and TRBJ1-2; 9 bases align to TRBD1. Germline loops: CDR1 SEHNR, CDR2 FQNEAQ (reference sequence). This CDR3 spans 15 amino acids. Trimming removed 2 bases from V and 2 bases from J; junction bases left unmatched: 3. In nucleotides, the CDR3 is TGTGCCAGCAGCTTACAGGGGACAGGGAACTATGGCTACACCTTC. Residues: CASSLQGTGNYGYTF.